This passage covers 9 T cell receptor beta chains from one sample sequenced in a study of cytomegalovirus exposure and HLA in healthy donors. The PCR made use of 60 Vbeta and 13 Jbeta primers. Method: immunoSEQ multiplex PCR; TCRdb's copy keeps in-frame clones and lacks some. The table records about 170,000 clones, 70% to 90% of them present only once. The sequenced material came from PBMCs. These receptors were obtained from a man aged 30 to 45 in good health and CMV-seropositive.

The V call is TRBV7-9, the J call TRBJ2-5, with a weak D call TRBD1 (5 bases). The CDR3 is 13 amino acids. CDR1 is SEHNR and CDR2 is FQNEAQ in the germline V gene (reference sequence). V gave up 5 bases and J gave up 7 bases, with 14 bases separating them. CDR3 sequence: CASSLTEVATQYF. The CDR3 bases are TGTGCCAGCAGCCTGACAGAAGTGGCGACCCAGTACTTC.

The V and J genes are TRBV18 and TRBJ2-1, with unresolved D. This CDR3 contains 17 residues. Trimming removed 3 bases at V and 0 bases at J, with 15 bases between. Germline CDR1 KGHSH, CDR2 LQKENI. CDR3 region: CASSPLTLSSSYNEQFF. As DNA, the CDR3 is TGTGCCAGCTCACCTTTAACACTAAGTAGCTCCTACAATGAGCAGTTCTTC. Drawing the rest from reference TRBV18 and TRBJ2-1, the complete variable domain is NAGVMQNPRHLVRRRGQEARLRCSPMKGHSHVYWYRQLPEEGLKFMVYLQKENIIDESGMPKERFSAEFPKEGPSILRIQQVVRGDSAAYFCASSPLTLSSSYNEQFFGPGTRLTVL.

The chain couples TRBV6-6 to TRBJ2-7, with D unclear. The CDR3 spans 14 residues. Trimming removed 9 bases at V and 1 base at J, with 16 bases between. Germline CDR1 MNHNY, CDR2 SVGAGI (reference sequence). The CDR3 sequence: CASKQRALSYEQYV. Written as DNA, the CDR3 is TGTGCCAGTAAACAGAGAGCCCTGTCCTACGAGCAGTACGTC.

The rearrangement links TRBV7-9 to TRBJ2-3; D unclear. CDR3 length: 10 residues. Germline V gives CDR1 SEHNR, CDR2 FQNEAQ (reference sequence). V dropped 10 bases and J dropped 3 bases, with 5 bases sitting between them. CDR3 in DNA: TGTGCCATAGTAACAGATACGCAGTATTTT. Translation gives CAIVTDTQYF.

CDR3 residues: CASSLSAGHEQYF. The CDR3 bases are TGTGCCAGCAGCTTGTCTGCTGGCCACGAGCAGTACTTC. The chain is built from TRBV7-9 and TRBJ2-7, with D unresolved. Trimming stripped 3 bases from V and 5 bases from J, with 11 bases between. Looked up from germline, CDR1 is SEHNR and CDR2 is FQNEAQ (reference sequence). This CDR3 region has 13 residues. The full variable domain, with the rest looked up from reference TRBV7-9 and TRBJ2-7, is DTGVSQNPRHKITKRGQNVTFRCDPISEHNRLYWYRQTLGQGPEFLTYFQNEAQLEKSRLLSDRFSAERPKGSFSTLEIQRTEQGDSAMYLCASSLSAGHEQYFGPGTRLTVT.

The chain links TRBV2 to TRBJ1-1, with D possibly being TRBD1 (5 bases). V lost 2 bases and J 11 bases, leaving 15 bases between the germline ends. CDR1 is SNHLY and CDR2 is FYNNEI in the germline V gene. The CDR3 covers 13 residues. CDR3 region: CASSEPGGGSAFF. The CDR3 DNA reads TGTGCCAGCAGTGAACCCGGGGGGGGATCTGCTTTCTTT.

The chain carries TRBV15 and TRBJ2-7; 7 bases map to TRBD1. V lost 0 bases and J lost 4; bases outside the gene matches: 6. CDR1 and CDR2 (germline): LNHNV, YYDKDF (reference sequence). The CDR3 is 15 residues long. The chain's CDR3 is CATSREQGLAYEQYF. CDR3 DNA: TGTGCCACCAGCAGAGAACAGGGGCTGGCATACGAGCAGTACTTC.

The V gene is TRBV11-2, the J gene TRBJ1-2, with 10 nucleotides matching TRBD1. CDR1 is SGHAT, CDR2 FQNNGV, per germline. Trimming removed 5 bases from V and 6 bases from J; junction bases left unmatched: 6. The length of the CDR3 is 14 residues. The DNA for the CDR3 is TGTGCCAGCAGCCTCGACAGGGGGCGAGATGGCTACACCTTC. This gives the protein CASSLDRGRDGYTF.

The chain combines TRBV29-1 with TRBJ2-1, with 7 bases identical to TRBD2. Germline-derived CDR1 and CDR2 are SQVTM and ANQGSEA. The CDR3 totals 15 residues. V lost 4 bases to trimming and J lost 2 bases; unmatched junction nucleotides: 8. As DNA, the CDR3 is TGCAGCGTTGTAGGTGGGAGGGCCCCCTACAATGAGCAGTTCTTC. This translates into CSVVGGRAPYNEQFF.